This T cell receptor beta chain was profiled in a study of OX40 agonist ivuxolimab in advanced cancers. Turning to the study itself: Participants averaged approximately 65 years of age (range roughly 23 to 90) and were over 75% male.

The germline V gene encodes CDR1 SGHAT and CDR2 FQNNGV. V was shortened by 5 bases and J by 3 bases, with 13 bases between the two germline ends. This CDR3 contains 14 residues. The protocol was immunoSEQ multiplex PCR, while the TCRdb copy is restricted to in-frame clones and leaves out a portion. The sample contains tens of thousands of clones, approximately 92% of which appear only once. The chain has TRBV11-2 and TRBJ1-1; D possibly corresponds to TRBD1 (5 bases). The sequence came from an adult with an advanced solid tumor such as melanoma, head and neck, liver or kidney cancer. Sample: CD4+ or CD8+ T cells sorted from blood, taken in a trial of the OX40 agonist ivuxolimab. The CDR3 here is CASSPLRGDTEAFF. Here the CDR3 DNA reads TGTGCCAGCAGCCCTTTGCGGGGGGACACTGAAGCTTTCTTT. The variable domain in full, completed from reference TRBV11-2 and TRBJ1-1, reads EAGVAQSPRYKIIEKRQSVAFWCNPISGHATLYWYQQILGQGPKLLIQFQNNGVVDDSQLPKDRFSAERLKGVDSTLKIQPAKLEDSAVYLCASSPLRGDTEAFFGQGTRLTVV.